This TCR beta chain was sequenced for a study of blood T cells in healthy people across ages. CDR1 SGHRS and CDR2 YFSETQ come from the germline V gene. The CDR3 has 14 residues. V was shortened by 1 base and J by 7 bases, with 12 bases between the two germline ends. The use of a sample-barcoded 5' primer and a J-beta primer mix characterized a second PCR of 7 to 11 cycles. In TCRdb, the 5' RACE reads were re-called with MiXCR into one record per CDR3 protein. Among approximately 800,000 distinct CDR3 sequences, about 45% were seen once, and the ten largest hold 15% to 20%. The sequence was collected from an elderly man in good health. Specimen: blood. The rearrangement links TRBV5-1 to TRBJ1-5, with D unresolved. The CDR3 DNA is TGCGCCAGCAGCTTGAACGGAGGAGAGCAGCCCCAGCATTTT. Translated, it gives CASSLNGGEQPQHF.